This entry lists 23 T cell receptor beta chains sequenced from one sample in a study of OX40 agonist ivuxolimab in advanced cancers. TCRdb's copy holds only in-frame clones and misses some; the assay was immunoSEQ multiplex PCR. The sample contains around 77,000 clones, around nine tenths of which appear only once. Sequenced material: CD4+ or CD8+ T cells sorted from blood, taken in a trial of the OX40 agonist ivuxolimab. The receptors here all came from an adult with an advanced solid tumor such as melanoma, head and neck, liver or kidney cancer.

This chain joins TRBV28 and TRBJ1-4, with a tentative D call TRBD1 (6 bases). Germline CDR1 MDHEN, CDR2 SYDVKM. The CDR3 extends over 17 amino acids. With 9 bases removed from V and 5 bases from J, the gap between germline ends came to 25 bases. The CDR3 here is CASKSGTTGRTNEKLFF. Written as DNA, the CDR3 is TGTGCCAGTAAAAGTGGGACTACAGGGCGAACAAATGAAAAACTGTTTTTT.

V usage is TRBV6-5 and J usage is TRBJ2-3; D perhaps matches TRBD1 (5 bases). With 8 bases removed from V and 7 bases from J, the gap between germline ends came to 10 bases. The CDR3 totals 11 residues. CDR1 and CDR2 (germline): MNHEY, SVGAGI. The CDR3 region is CASSGLNTQYF. The CDR3 nucleotides read TGTGCCAGCTCAGGGTTGAATACGCAGTATTTT.

This clone has just one count. The chain carries TRBV27 and TRBJ2-5; D is possibly TRBD1 (6 bases). Trimming cost V 6 bases and J 5 bases, with 13 bases left between them. This CDR3 contains 13 residues. Germline CDR1 is MNHEY and CDR2 is SMNVEV (reference sequence). For the CDR3, the DNA is TGTGCCAGCAGCCCCGGCCAGGGGGAGACCCAGTACTTC. Amino acids: CASSPGQGETQYF.

This sequence joins TRBV11-2 and TRBJ2-5; D gene ambiguous. The germline CDR1 and CDR2 sequences are SGHAT and FQNNGV. CDR3 length equals 15 residues. Trimming removed 1 base at V and 6 bases at J, with 15 bases between. Here the CDR3 DNA reads TGTGCCAGCAGCTTAGGTCAGCAGCTGAGCCAGACCCAGTACTTC. Residues: CASSLGQQLSQTQYF.

This clone showed up just once. The rearrangement links TRBV5-1 to TRBJ1-4, with a possible D match to TRBD1 (6 bases). Germline CDR1 is SGHRS and CDR2 is YFSETQ. This CDR3 has 15 amino acids. V was cut by 4 bases and J by 4 bases, with 14 bases left in between. The CDR3 is CASSLDSPGNEKLFF. The CDR3 nucleotides are TGCGCCAGCAGCCTGGACAGCCCAGGTAATGAAAAACTGTTTTTT.

The J gene is TRBJ1-5, the V gene TRBV27; TRBD1 aligns across 9 bases. The length of the CDR3 is 16 residues. V dropped 1 base and J dropped 9; count of bases not matched to a gene: 10. Germline V gene sequence: CDR1 MNHEY, CDR2 SMNVEV (reference sequence). CDR3 residues: CASSLYGTGIGGPQHF. CDR3 nucleotide sequence: TGTGCCAGCAGTTTATACGGGACAGGGATAGGAGGGCCCCAGCATTTT.

The chain couples TRBV11-2 to TRBJ2-7; D not resolved. Germline CDR1 SGHAT, CDR2 FQNNGV. The CDR3 totals 16 residues. Between the trimmed V and J ends, which lost 1 base and 7 bases, there was a span of 20 bases. CDR3 sequence reads: CASSLGPLPIPVEQYF. The CDR3 DNA reads TGTGCCAGCAGCTTAGGCCCCTTACCGATTCCGGTTGAGCAGTACTTC.

V is TRBV5-1 and J is TRBJ2-1; possibly TRBD2 for D (5 bases). Germline-derived CDR1 and CDR2 are SGHRS and YFSETQ. This CDR3 comprises 13 residues. V was clipped by 2 bases and J by 5 bases, with 8 bases between them. The CDR3 region is CASSFDYNNEQFF. The DNA of the CDR3 is TGCGCCAGCAGCTTTGACTACAACAATGAGCAGTTCTTC.

The V call is TRBV7-9, the J call TRBJ1-1; unclear D gene. Germline V gene data show CDR1 as SEHNR and CDR2 as FQNEAQ (reference sequence). CDR3 size: 14 residues. Between the trimmed V and J ends, which lost 4 bases and 5 bases, there was a span of 14 bases. CDR3 in DNA: TGTGCCAGCAGCTACCTGACGCCGGGAACTGAAGCTTTCTTT. Its translation: CASSYLTPGTEAFF.

The chain joins TRBV4-2 to TRBJ2-7, with 9 bases aligning to TRBD2. CDR1 and CDR2 from the germline V gene are LGHNA and YNFKEQ. The length of the CDR3 is 15 residues. With V trimmed by 1 base and J by 5 bases, 6 bases remained unmatched. Here the CDR3 DNA reads TGTGCCAGCAGCCAAGGGATAGCGGGAGTAGACGAGCAGTACTTC. Its translation is CASSQGIAGVDEQYF.

The chain is built from TRBV19 and TRBJ2-3; TRBD1 matches at 7 bases. V was pared by 1 base and J by 4 bases, with 8 bases of the junction left unmatched. Germline CDR1 reads LNHDA; CDR2 reads SQIVND (reference sequence). This CDR3 has 16 residues. The CDR3 spells CASSIGLRQGADTQYF. CDR3 nucleotide sequence: TGTGCCAGTAGTATAGGGCTAAGACAGGGAGCAGATACGCAGTATTTT.

V is TRBV4-3 and J is TRBJ1-1, with TRBD1 as a possible D gene (5 bases). This CDR3 contains 13 residues. The germline V gene has CDR1 LGHNA and CDR2 YSLEER. The V end lost 8 bases, the J end lost 4 bases, and 14 bases lay between the germline ends. The CDR3 loop is CASASQGTTEAFF. In DNA, the CDR3 is TGCGCCAGCGCATCACAAGGGACCACTGAAGCTTTCTTT.

This clone has a handful of counts. The rearrangement uses TRBV5-1 and TRBJ1-2; 12 positions match TRBD1. The CDR3 consists of 17 residues. Germline V lookup: CDR1 SGHRS, CDR2 YFSETQ. J was trimmed by 8 bases and V by 3 bases; bases with no gene match: 14. CDR3: CASSSLNEGQGARGYTF. CDR3 coding DNA: TGCGCCAGCAGCTCCCTAAATGAGGGACAGGGGGCGCGGGGCTACACCTTC.

This clone showed up just once. V gene TRBV5-1 combines with J gene TRBJ2-2, with 8 nucleotides matching TRBD1. CDR3 length: 17 residues. V was clipped by 0 bases and J by 4 bases; unmatched bases: 8. Germline lookup yields CDR1 SGHRS and CDR2 YFSETQ. The CDR3 coding sequence is TGCGCCAGCAGCTTGGCCCCTCAGGGGGCGGGCACCGGGGAGCTGTTTTTT. It encodes CASSLAPQGAGTGELFF.

This chain links TRBV6-5 with TRBJ2-5, with D unclear. CDR3 length: 14 amino acids. Trimming took 6 bases from V and 4 from J, leaving 15 bases between them. CDR1 MNHEY and CDR2 SVGAGI come from the germline V gene. CDR3 sequence reads: CASSPSWTGETQYF. As DNA, the CDR3 is TGTGCCAGCAGCCCTTCGTGGACGGGAGAGACCCAGTACTTC.

The chain employs TRBV6-5 and TRBJ1-2, with TRBD1 matching over 12 bases. The V gene end was trimmed by 8 bases and the J gene end by 6 bases; junction bases not matched to a gene: 10. The CDR3 length is 15 residues. Germline V gene sequence: CDR1 MNHEY, CDR2 SVGAGI. The CDR3 DNA is TGTGCCAGCCGTCGAACCGGGACAGGGGGCCATGGCTACACCTTC. Protein product: CASRRTGTGGHGYTF.

This sequence joins TRBV7-3 and TRBJ2-1; 9 bases line up with TRBD1. V shed 5 bases and J 9 bases; nucleotides not matched to a gene: 5. Germline CDR1 is SGHTA and CDR2 is FQGTGA. CDR3 length: 13 amino acids. The CDR3 nucleotides are TGTGCCAGCAGCATACAGGGGGCGGCTGAGCAGTTCTTC. Translation: CASSIQGAAEQFF.

V is TRBV30 and J is TRBJ1-4; TRBD1 might be the D (6 bases). CDR1 and CDR2 (germline): GTSNPN, SVGIG (reference sequence). V shed 2 bases and J shed 8 bases, with 12 bases lying between them. The CDR3 has 13 residues. The CDR3 bases are TGTGCCTGGAGTCCTGACAGGAGCGAAAAACTGTTTTTT. It translates to CAWSPDRSEKLFF.

The rearrangement uses TRBV4-1 and TRBJ2-5; TRBD2 agrees at 11 bases. Germline assignment: CDR1 MGHRA and CDR2 YSYEKL. The J segment lost 5 bases and the V segment lost 2 bases, leaving 10 bases of the junction unmatched. There are 17 residues in the CDR3. The CDR3 spells CASSQLVAGGNRETQYF. The DNA for the CDR3 is TGCGCCAGCAGCCAACTTGTAGCGGGAGGGAACCGCGAGACCCAGTACTTC.

The chain links TRBV19 to TRBJ1-5; D may be TRBD1 (5 bases). Trimming left V 10 bases short and J 1 base short, with 11 bases between. CDR3 length: 13 residues. Germline V lookup: CDR1 LNHDA, CDR2 SQIVND (reference sequence). The chain's CDR3 is CAIGASSNQPQHF. The CDR3 coding sequence is TGTGCCATAGGGGCTTCGAGCAATCAGCCCCAGCATTTT.

The rearrangement links TRBV19 to TRBJ2-3; D remains unclear. Germline V gene data show CDR1 as LNHDA and CDR2 as SQIVND (reference sequence). The ends were cut back, 6 bases at V and 2 bases at J, with 12 bases in the middle. The length of the CDR3 is 14 residues. The CDR3 coding sequence is TGTGCCAGTAGCCTTCTTAGTTTCACAGATACGCAGTATTTT. Its translation: CASSLLSFTDTQYF.

Only a few counts were recorded for this clone. The chain employs TRBV5-1 and TRBJ1-5; 9 positions match TRBD1. With 4 bases clipped from V and 4 bases from J, the junction kept 3 bases outside the gene matches. The CDR3 runs 14 residues. Looked up from germline, CDR1 is SGHRS and CDR2 is YFSETQ. CDR3 DNA: TGCGCCAGCAGCACCGGGACAGGGAATCAGCCCCAGCATTTT. Protein: CASSTGTGNQPQHF.

The chain is built from TRBV5-1 and TRBJ2-3; 10 bases map to TRBD2. The CDR3 extends over 17 amino acids. J lost 3 bases, V lost 5 bases, and 12 bases had no gene match. CDR1 is SGHRS and CDR2 is YFSETQ in the germline V gene. In DNA form, the CDR3 reads TGCGCCAGCAGACGTACCTCCCCTAGCGGGAGAACAGATACGCAGTATTTT. Its translation: CASRRTSPSGRTDTQYF. Full variable domain (outside the CDR3, taken from reference TRBV5-1 and TRBJ2-3): KAGVTQTPRYLIKTRGQQVTLSCSPISGHRSVSWYQQTPGQGLQFLFEYFSETQRNKGNFPGRFSGRQFSNSRSEMNVSTLELGDSALYLCASRRTSPSGRTDTQYFGPGTRLTVL.